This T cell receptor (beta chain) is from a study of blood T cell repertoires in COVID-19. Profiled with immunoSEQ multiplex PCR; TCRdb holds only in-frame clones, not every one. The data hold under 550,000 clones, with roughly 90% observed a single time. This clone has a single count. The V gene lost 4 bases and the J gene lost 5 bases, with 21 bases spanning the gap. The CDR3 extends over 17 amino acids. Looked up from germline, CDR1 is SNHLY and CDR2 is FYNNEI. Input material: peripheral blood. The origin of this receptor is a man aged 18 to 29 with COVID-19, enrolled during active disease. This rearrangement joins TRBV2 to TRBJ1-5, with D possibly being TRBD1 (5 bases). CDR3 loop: CASSALTGYSFHQPQHF. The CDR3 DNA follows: TGTGCCAGCAGTGCCCTCACAGGATACAGTTTTCATCAGCCCCAGCATTTT.